What follows are 16 T cell receptor beta chains derived from one specimen sequenced in a study of blood T cell repertoires in COVID-19. Assay used: immunoSEQ multiplex PCR; TCRdb lists only in-frame clones, some missing. The sample consists of 250,000 to 350,000 clones, over 75% of them appearing once. Sequencing was performed on PBMCs or T cells enriched from blood (not recorded which). These receptors were obtained from a woman aged 18-29 years who had recovered from COVID-19.

The rearrangement uses TRBV3-1 (or the pseudogene TRBV3-2) and TRBJ2-7; TRBD1 might be the D (6 bases). CDR3 size: 14 residues. Trimming shortened V by 3 bases and J by 1 base, and 10 bases separated the two germline ends. Germline CDR1 and CDR2: LGHDT and YNNKEL (reference sequence). CDR3 in amino acids: CASSQGHRSYEQYF. The CDR3 coding sequence is TGTGCCAGCAGCCAGGGACACCGATCCTACGAGCAGTACTTC.

The chain links TRBV5-1 to TRBJ1-1; TRBD1 aligns across 8 bases. Germline V gene lookup returns CDR1 SGHRS and CDR2 YFSETQ. The CDR3 loop spans 13 amino acids. V was pared by 7 bases and J by 4 bases, with 6 bases of the junction left unmatched. The CDR3 loop is CASRRTGTTEAFF. The CDR3 DNA is TGCGCCAGCCGACGGACAGGGACCACTGAAGCTTTCTTT. The full variable domain, completed using reference TRBV5-1 and TRBJ1-1, is KAGVTQTPRYLIKTRGQQVTLSCSPISGHRSVSWYQQTPGQGLQFLFEYFSETQRNKGNFPGRFSGRQFSNSRSEMNVSTLELGDSALYLCASRRTGTTEAFFGQGTRLTVV.

This clone was seen at least ten times. DNA for the CDR3: TGTGCCAGCAGTTACTCTTACCGGGACATCCGGCATTTT. Encoded protein: CASSYSYRDIRHF. The chain carries TRBV6-5 and TRBJ1-5; D is possibly TRBD1 (6 bases). Deletions cut 0 bases from V and 15 bases from J, with 15 bases between. The germline gives CDR1 MNHEY, CDR2 SVGAGI. There are 13 residues in the CDR3.

The genes are TRBV9 and TRBJ1-3; D not certain. The V end lost 0 bases, the J end lost 3 bases, and 13 bases lay between the germline ends. Germline V CDR1 and CDR2: SGDLS, YYNGEE. This CDR3 comprises 16 residues. The DNA of the CDR3 is TGTGCCAGCAGCGTAGCTCTCGAGGAGGATGGAAACACCATATATTTT. Translation: CASSVALEEDGNTIYF.

The chain joins TRBV24-1 to TRBJ2-1; 7 bases align to TRBD2. CDR3 length equals 16 residues. Per the germline V gene, CDR1 is KGHDR and CDR2 is SFDVKD. V lost 1 base to trimming and J lost 1 base; unmatched junction nucleotides: 3. The CDR3 sequence: CATSDLREGSYNEQFF. CDR3 sequence (DNA): TGTGCCACCAGTGATTTAAGGGAGGGATCCTACAATGAGCAGTTCTTC.

The chain couples TRBV5-1 to TRBJ2-2; D might be TRBD1 (5 bases). Per germline, CDR1 SGHRS and CDR2 YFSETQ. The ends were cut back, 4 bases at V and 8 bases at J, with 18 bases in the middle. This CDR3 has 15 residues. CDR3 amino acids: CASSPGHPAGGELFF. In DNA, the CDR3 is TGCGCCAGCAGCCCAGGGCATCCAGCTGGTGGGGAGCTGTTTTTT.

Details on this clone: Other DNA sequences in the sample encode the same CDR3. The chain couples TRBV19 to TRBJ2-7; TRBD2 matches at 7 bases. The CDR3 contains 13 residues. From germline, CDR1 is LNHDA and CDR2 SQIVND (reference sequence). Germline trimming cut 4 bases from V and 2 bases from J; bases unmatched to any gene: 2. The CDR3 spells CASSTSGTYEQYF. The CDR3 DNA reads as TGTGCCAGTAGTACTAGCGGAACCTACGAGCAGTACTTC.

The chain has TRBV12-3 or TRBV12-4 and TRBJ1-6; 8 positions match TRBD1. V lost 7 bases, J lost 10 bases, and 6 bases stayed unmatched. The CDR3 length is 13 residues. The CDR3 coding sequence is TGTGCCAGCAATACAGGGGGAAGATCACCCCTCCACTTT. This encodes CASNTGGRSPLHF.

This clone was seen only once. The chain carries TRBV19 and TRBJ2-2; a weak D match, TRBD1 (5 bases). Trimming stripped 5 bases from V and 5 bases from J, with 18 bases between. The CDR3 extends over 16 amino acids. CDR1 is LNHDA and CDR2 is SQIVND in the germline V gene (reference sequence). CDR3 nucleotide sequence: TGTGCCAGTAGTCACGCCACAGGAGCTTATACCGGGGAGCTGTTTTTT. It specifies CASSHATGAYTGELFF.

This chain links TRBV28 with TRBJ1-5; maybe TRBD1 (6 bases). The CDR3 sequence is 12 residues long. V was clipped by 5 bases and J by 6 bases, with 8 bases between them. Germline values: CDR1 MDHEN, CDR2 SYDVKM. Written as DNA, the CDR3 is TGTGCCAGCAGTACAGGGAGTCAGCCCCAGCATTTT. Translation: CASSTGSQPQHF.

This chain links TRBV30 with TRBJ1-6, with D possibly being TRBD1 (5 bases). The CDR3 has 15 residues. CDR1 GTSNPN and CDR2 SVGIG come from the germline V gene (reference sequence). Trimming removed 7 bases from V and 9 bases from J, with 22 bases in between. CDR3: CASSLSGGGGSPLHF. The CDR3 bases are TGTGCCTCCTCCCTGAGCGGCGGGGGAGGTTCACCCCTCCACTTT.

The chain joins TRBV6-5 to TRBJ1-1; TRBD1 might be the D (6 bases). V was cut by 7 bases and J by 0 bases, with 12 bases left in between. The germline gives CDR1 MNHEY, CDR2 SVGAGI. This CDR3 contains 14 residues. The CDR3, as DNA: TGTGCCAGCACTACCGGACAGTTGAACACTGAAGCTTTCTTT. This encodes CASTTGQLNTEAFF.

V gene TRBV7-6 combines with J gene TRBJ2-7, with a tentative D call TRBD1 (6 bases). Germline CDR1 and CDR2: SGHVS and FNYEAQ. V was cut by 5 bases and J by 6 bases, with 14 bases left in between. The CDR3 is made up of 13 amino acids. The CDR3 DNA sequence: TGTGCCAGCAGCACGCGACAGGCTGGCGAGCAGTACTTC. It is translated as CASSTRQAGEQYF.

The table lists this clone with a count of one. The J gene is TRBJ1-2, the V gene TRBV18; D unclear. With 2 bases removed from V and 8 bases from J, the gap between germline ends came to 12 bases. From germline, CDR1 is KGHSH and CDR2 LQKENI. There are 13 residues in the CDR3. The CDR3 protein is CASSPSEQPGYTF. In DNA form, the CDR3 reads TGTGCCAGCTCACCATCCGAACAGCCCGGCTACACCTTC.

J is TRBJ1-3 and V is TRBV30, with 7 bases that match TRBD1. CDR3 length: 16 residues. Germline CDR1 reads GTSNPN; CDR2 reads SVGIG (reference sequence). Germline trimming cut 0 bases from V and 2 bases from J; bases unmatched to any gene: 7. The CDR3 spells CAWSVFEGATGNTIYF. The CDR3, as DNA: TGTGCCTGGAGTGTGTTTGAGGGGGCTACTGGAAACACCATATATTTT. The whole variable domain, filled in from reference TRBV30 and TRBJ1-3, reads SQTIHQWPATLVQPVGSPLSLECTVEGTSNPNLYWYRQAAGRGLQLLFYSVGIGQISSEVPQNLSASRPQDRQFILSSKKLLLSDSGFYLCAWSVFEGATGNTIYFGEGSWLTVV.

Only a few counts were recorded for this clone. CDR3 protein: CASSLRGITDTQYF. The DNA of the CDR3 is TGTGCCAGCAGTTTAAGGGGGATCACAGATACGCAGTATTTT. V gene TRBV27 combines with J gene TRBJ2-3; possible D gene TRBD1, 6 bases. Germline V gene data show CDR1 as MNHEY and CDR2 as SMNVEV (reference sequence). This CDR3 region has 14 residues. V lost 2 bases and J 2 bases, leaving 8 bases between the germline ends.